This TCR beta chain was recovered during a study of cytomegalovirus exposure and HLA in healthy donors. As to this clone: Its antigen is unidentified.

Primers for the PCR totalled 60 Vbeta and 13 Jbeta. TCRdb keeps only in-frame clones here, not all; method: immunoSEQ multiplex PCR. Among some 200,000 clones listed, approximately 82% were seen once. The CDR3 consists of 16 residues. The V gene lost 0 bases and the J gene lost 0 bases, with 8 bases spanning the gap. CDR1 LGHNA and CDR2 YSLEER come from the germline V gene. Study results and caveats: Three chains linked to CMV were shown in vitro to be specific for CMV antigens.

V and J are TRBV4-3 and TRBJ2-2; D not certain. Sequencing used PBMCs. The sequence came from a woman under 40 in good health and CMV-seronegative. The chain's CDR3 is CASSQEPRTNTGELFF. The CDR3 coding sequence is TGCGCCAGCAGCCAAGAGCCGAGAACGAACACCGGGGAGCTGTTTTTT.